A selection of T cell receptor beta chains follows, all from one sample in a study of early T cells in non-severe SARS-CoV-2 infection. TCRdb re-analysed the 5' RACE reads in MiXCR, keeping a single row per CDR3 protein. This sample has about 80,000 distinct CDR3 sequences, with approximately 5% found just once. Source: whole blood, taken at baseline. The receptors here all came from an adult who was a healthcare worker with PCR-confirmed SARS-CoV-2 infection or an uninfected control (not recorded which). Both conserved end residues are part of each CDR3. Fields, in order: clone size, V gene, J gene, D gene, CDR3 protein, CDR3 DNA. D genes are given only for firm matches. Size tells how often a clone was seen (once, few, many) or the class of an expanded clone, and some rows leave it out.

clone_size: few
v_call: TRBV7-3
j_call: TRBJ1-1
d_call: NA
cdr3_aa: CASRFDRKGAEAFF
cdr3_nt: TGTGCCAGCAGATTCGACAGGAAGGGCGCTGAAGCTTTCTTT

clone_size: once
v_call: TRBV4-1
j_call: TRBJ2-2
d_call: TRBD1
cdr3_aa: CASSRSRGSGGELFF
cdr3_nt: TGCGCCAGCAGCCGCTCCAGGGGGTCCGGCGGGGAGCTGTTTTTT

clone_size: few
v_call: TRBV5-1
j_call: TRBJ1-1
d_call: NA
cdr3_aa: CASSLDRSGTEAFF
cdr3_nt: TGCGCCAGCAGCTTGGACAGGAGCGGCACTGAAGCTTTCTTT

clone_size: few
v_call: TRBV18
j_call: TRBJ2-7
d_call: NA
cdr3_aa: CASSPSPRYEQYF
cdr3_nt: TGTGCCAGCTCACCCTCGCCTAGATACGAGCAGTACTTC

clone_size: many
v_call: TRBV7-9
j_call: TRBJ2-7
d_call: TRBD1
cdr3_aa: CASSRQGPSEQYF
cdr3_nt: TGTGCCAGCAGCCGACAGGGTCCTTCCGAGCAGTACTTC

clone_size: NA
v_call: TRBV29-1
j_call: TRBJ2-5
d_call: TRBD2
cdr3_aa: CSVGYGGEETQYF
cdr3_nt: TGCAGCGTCGGATATGGGGGGGAAGAGACCCAGTACTTC

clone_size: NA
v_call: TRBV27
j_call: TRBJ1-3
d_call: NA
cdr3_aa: CASRPPSENTIYF
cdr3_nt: TGTGCCAGCAGGCCCCCCTCTGAAAACACCATATATTTT

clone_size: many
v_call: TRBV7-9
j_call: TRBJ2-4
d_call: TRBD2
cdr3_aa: CASSRGGLAGAKNIQYF
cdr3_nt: TGTGCCAGCAGCCGGGGGGGACTAGCGGGAGCCAAAAACATTCAGTACTTC

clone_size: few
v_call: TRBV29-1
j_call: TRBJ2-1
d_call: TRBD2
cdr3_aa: CSVEGASGSSYNEQFF
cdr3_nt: TGCAGCGTTGAAGGGGCTAGCGGAAGCTCCTACAATGAGCAGTTCTTC

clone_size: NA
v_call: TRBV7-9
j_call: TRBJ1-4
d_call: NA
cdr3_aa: CASRMGQGDEKLFF
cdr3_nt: TGTGCCAGCAGAATGGGCCAGGGCGATGAAAAACTGTTTTTT

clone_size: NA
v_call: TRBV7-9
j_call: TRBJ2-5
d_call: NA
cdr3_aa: CASSLAGRETQYF
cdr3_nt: TGTGCCAGCAGCTTAGCAGGCAGGGAGACCCAGTACTTC

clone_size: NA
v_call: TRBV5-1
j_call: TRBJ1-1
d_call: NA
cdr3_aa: CASTLEGRYTEAFF
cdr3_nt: TGCGCCAGCACCTTGGAGGGTCGGTACACTGAAGCTTTCTTT

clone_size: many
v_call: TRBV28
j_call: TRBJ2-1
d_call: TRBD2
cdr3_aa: CASSRLAGNLNEQFF
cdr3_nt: TGTGCCAGCAGTCGTCTAGCGGGCAACTTGAATGAGCAGTTCTTC

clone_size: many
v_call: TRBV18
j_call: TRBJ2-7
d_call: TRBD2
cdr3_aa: CASSRPGLAMTEQYF
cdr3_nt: TGTGCCAGCTCACGCCCGGGACTAGCGATGACTGAGCAGTACTTC

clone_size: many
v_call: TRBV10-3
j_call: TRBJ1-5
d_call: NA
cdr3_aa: CAISEHSNNQPQHF
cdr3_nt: TGTGCCATCAGTGAGCACAGCAACAATCAGCCCCAGCATTTT

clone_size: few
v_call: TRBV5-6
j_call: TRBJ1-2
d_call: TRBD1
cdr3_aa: CASSPGTAVYGYTF
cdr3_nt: TGTGCCAGCAGCCCTGGGACAGCCGTCTATGGCTACACCTTC

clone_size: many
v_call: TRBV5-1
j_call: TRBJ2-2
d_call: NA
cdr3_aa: CASSLEDSQAGELFF
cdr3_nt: TGCGCCAGCAGCTTGGAGGACAGCCAGGCCGGGGAGCTGTTTTTT

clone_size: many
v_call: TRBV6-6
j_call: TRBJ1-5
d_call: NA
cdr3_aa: CASRPPVANQPQHF
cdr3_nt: TGTGCCAGCAGGCCACCGGTAGCCAATCAGCCCCAGCATTTT

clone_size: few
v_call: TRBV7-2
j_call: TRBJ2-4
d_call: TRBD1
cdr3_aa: CASRQPGQGQNIQYF
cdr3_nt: TGTGCCAGCAGACAACCGGGACAGGGCCAAAACATTCAGTACTTC

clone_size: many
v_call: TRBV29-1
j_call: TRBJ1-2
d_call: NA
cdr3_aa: CSVDGGLSDGYTF
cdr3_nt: TGCAGCGTTGATGGGGGGCTATCAGATGGCTACACCTTC

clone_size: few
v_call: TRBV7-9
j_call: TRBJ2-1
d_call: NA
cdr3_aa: CASSSRDEQFF
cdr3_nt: TGTGCCAGCAGCTCTAGGGATGAGCAGTTCTTC

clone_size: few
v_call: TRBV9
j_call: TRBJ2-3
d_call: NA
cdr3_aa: CASSVVFSGSTDTQYF
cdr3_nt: TGTGCCAGCAGCGTAGTTTTTAGCGGTAGCACAGATACGCAGTATTTT

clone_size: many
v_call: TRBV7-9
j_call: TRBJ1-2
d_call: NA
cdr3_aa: CASSSRDGGYTF
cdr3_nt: TGTGCCAGCAGCTCCAGGGATGGAGGCTACACCTTC

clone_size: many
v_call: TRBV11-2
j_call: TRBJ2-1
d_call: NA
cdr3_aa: CASSLEKRNEQFF
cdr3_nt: TGTGCCAGCAGCTTAGAAAAGCGCAATGAGCAGTTCTTC

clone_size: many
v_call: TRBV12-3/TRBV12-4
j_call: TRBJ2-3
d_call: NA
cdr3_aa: CASSSTDTQYF
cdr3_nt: TGTGCCAGCAGTTCCACAGATACGCAGTATTTT

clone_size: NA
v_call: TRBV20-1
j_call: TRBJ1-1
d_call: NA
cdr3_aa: CSAPDSRKNPNTEAFF
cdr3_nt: TGCAGTGCCCCGGACAGCCGAAAGAACCCGAACACTGAAGCTTTCTTT